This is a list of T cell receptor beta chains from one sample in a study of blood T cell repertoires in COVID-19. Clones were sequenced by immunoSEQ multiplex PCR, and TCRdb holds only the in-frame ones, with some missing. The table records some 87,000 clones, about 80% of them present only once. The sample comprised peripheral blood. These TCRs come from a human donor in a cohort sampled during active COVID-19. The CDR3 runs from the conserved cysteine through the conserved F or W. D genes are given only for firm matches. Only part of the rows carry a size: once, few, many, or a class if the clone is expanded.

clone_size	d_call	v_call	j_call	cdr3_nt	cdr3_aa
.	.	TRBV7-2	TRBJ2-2	TGTGCCAGCAGCTCGGGGGGCGCCGGGGAGCTGTTTTTT	CASSSGGAGELFF
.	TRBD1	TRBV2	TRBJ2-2	TGTGCCAGCAGTGACCCCGGGACAGCGAACACCGGGGAGCTGTTTTTT	CASSDPGTANTGELFF
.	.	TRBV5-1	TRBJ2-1	TGCGCCAGCAGCTTGTTTGTTACTAATGAGCAGTTCTTC	CASSLFVTNEQFF
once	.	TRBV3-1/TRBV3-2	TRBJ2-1	TGTGCCAGCAGCCTACGAGGGCGTCCCCTCGGGAATGAGCAGTTCTTC	CASSLRGRPLGNEQFF
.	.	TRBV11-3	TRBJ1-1	TGTGCCAGCAGCTTAACGACAGTGGCTGAAGCTTTCTTT	CASSLTTVAEAFF
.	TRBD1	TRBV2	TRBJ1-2	TGTGCCAGCAGTATACAGGGGACCTCTAACTATGGCTACACCTTC	CASSIQGTSNYGYTF
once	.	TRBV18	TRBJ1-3	TGTGCCAGCTCACCTTTCCGGGACATTGGAAACACCATATATTTT	CASSPFRDIGNTIYF
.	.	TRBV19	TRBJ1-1	TGTGCCAGTAGTCCTTCGACCGGGACACCCGATAAAGCTTTCTTT	CASSPSTGTPDKAFF
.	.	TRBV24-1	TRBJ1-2	TGTGCCACCAGTGATTTTTCCCTGAACTATGGCTACACCTTC	CATSDFSLNYGYTF
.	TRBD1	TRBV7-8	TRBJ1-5	TGTGCCAGCAGCCCCACCTGGACAGGGGCTAATCAGCCCCAGCATTTT	CASSPTWTGANQPQHF
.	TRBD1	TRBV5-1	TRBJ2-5	TGCGCCAGCCATCAGGGACAGGGAGAGACCCAGTACTTC	CASHQGQGETQYF
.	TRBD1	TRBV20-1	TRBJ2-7	TGCAGTGCTGGTGTTGGACAGGGAAGTGGGGAGCAGTACTTC	CSAGVGQGSGEQYF
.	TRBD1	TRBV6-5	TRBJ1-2	TGTGCCAGTACCCAACCGGGACAGGGCGTCTATGGCTACACCTTC	CASTQPGQGVYGYTF
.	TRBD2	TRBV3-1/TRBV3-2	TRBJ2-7	TGTGCCAGCAGCCCCCAGGCGGGAGGGCCCTACGAGCAGTACTTC	CASSPQAGGPYEQYF
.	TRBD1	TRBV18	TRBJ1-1	TGTGCCAGCTCCCCGGGACAGATTGATGAAGCTTTCTTT	CASSPGQIDEAFF
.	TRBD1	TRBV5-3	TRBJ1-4	TGTGCCAGAAGTGGAGGGACAGACCCACTGATGAATGAAAAACTGTTTTTT	CARSGGTDPLMNEKLFF
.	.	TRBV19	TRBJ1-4	TGTGCCAGTAGCCTACCTAATGAAAAACTGTTTTTT	CASSLPNEKLFF
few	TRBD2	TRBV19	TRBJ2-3	TGTGCCAGTAGTACTCGGACTAGCGGGGACACAGATACGCAGTATTTT	CASSTRTSGDTDTQYF
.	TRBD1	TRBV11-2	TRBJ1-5	TGTGCCAGCAGCTTAAAGGGGACAGGGGTTCAGCCCCAGCATTTT	CASSLKGTGVQPQHF
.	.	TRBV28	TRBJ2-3	TGTGCCAGCAGTTTACGCGGGGGCACAGATACGCAGTATTTT	CASSLRGGTDTQYF
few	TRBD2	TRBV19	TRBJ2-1	TGTGCCAGTAGTCTCCGGACTAGCGGGGGTGCCTACAATGAGCAGTTCTTC	CASSLRTSGGAYNEQFF
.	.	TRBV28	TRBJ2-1	TGTGCCAGCAGTCAGACGACAGCCCTGGGGCAGTTCTTC	CASSQTTALGQFF
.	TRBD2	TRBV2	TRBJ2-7	TGTGCCGGCCTTAAGCGGGAGGGCCCTACCTACGAGCAGTACTTC	CAGLKREGPTYEQYF
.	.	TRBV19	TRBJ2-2	TGTGCCAGTAGTCAATACAGCTACACCGGGGAGCTGTTTTTT	CASSQYSYTGELFF
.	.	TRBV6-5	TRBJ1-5	TGTGCCAGCAGCCCCGGTCGATCGGGCAATCAGCCCCAGCATTTT	CASSPGRSGNQPQHF
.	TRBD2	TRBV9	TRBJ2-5	TGTGCCAGCAGCACTGGACTAGGCGAAGAGACCCAGTACTTC	CASSTGLGEETQYF
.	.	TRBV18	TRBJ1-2	TGTGCCAGCTCACCAGGACAGAGCTTGGACGGCTACACCTTC	CASSPGQSLDGYTF
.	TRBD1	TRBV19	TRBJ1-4	TGTGCCAGTAGTATAGACATAGACAGGGTAGGGGAAAAACTGTTTTTT	CASSIDIDRVGEKLFF
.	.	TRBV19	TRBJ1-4	TGTGCCACGACAGAAGATGAAAAACTGTTTTTT	CATTEDEKLFF
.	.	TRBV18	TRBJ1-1	TGTGCCAGCTCACGACAGTCTCAGGGTGGGATGAACACTGAAGCTTTCTTT	CASSRQSQGGMNTEAFF
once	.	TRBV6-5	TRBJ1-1	TGTGCCAGCAGACCTGACAGGCGGCGGGACACTGAAGCTTTCTTT	CASRPDRRRDTEAFF
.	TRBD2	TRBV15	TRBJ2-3	TGTGCCACCAGCAGAGATAAGGTAGCGGGGGGGCGAGTAGCGCAGTATTTT	CATSRDKVAGGRVAQYF
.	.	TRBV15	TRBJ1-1	TGTGCCACCAGCAGACCCTCAGCGACTGAAGCTTTCTTT	CATSRPSATEAFF
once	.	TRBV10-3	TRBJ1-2	TGTGCCATCAGCCCTGACAGCGATTATGGCTACACCTTC	CAISPDSDYGYTF
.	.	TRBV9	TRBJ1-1	TGTGCCAGCAGCTCGACACAACTCACTGAAGCTTTCTTT	CASSSTQLTEAFF